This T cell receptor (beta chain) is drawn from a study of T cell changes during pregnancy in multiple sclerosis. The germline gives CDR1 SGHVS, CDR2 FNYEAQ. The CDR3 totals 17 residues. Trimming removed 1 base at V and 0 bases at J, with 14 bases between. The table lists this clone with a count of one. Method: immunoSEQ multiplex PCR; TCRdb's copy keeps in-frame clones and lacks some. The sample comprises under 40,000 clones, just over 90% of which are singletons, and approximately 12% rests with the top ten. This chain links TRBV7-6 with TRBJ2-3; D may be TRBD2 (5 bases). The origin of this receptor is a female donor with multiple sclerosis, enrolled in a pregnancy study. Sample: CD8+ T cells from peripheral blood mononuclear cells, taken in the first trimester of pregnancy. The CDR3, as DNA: TGTGCCAGCAGCTTAGAAAGTGGCGGGTCAAGCACAGATACGCAGTATTTT. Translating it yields CASSLESGGSSTDTQYF. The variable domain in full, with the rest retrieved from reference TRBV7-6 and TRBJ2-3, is GAGVSQSPRYKVTKRGQDVALRCDPISGHVSLYWYRQALGQGPEFLTYFNYEAQQDKSGLPNDRFSAERPEGSISTLTIQRTEQRDSAMYRCASSLESGGSSTDTQYFGPGTRLTVL.